Presented here are 9 T cell receptor beta chains from one specimen sequenced in a study of tumor-infiltrating lymphocytes in primary liver carcinoma (dated by TCRdb to about 2017). Blood RNA was extracted from unsorted whole blood using TRIzol reagent, and germline DNA was obtained with the DNeasy Blood & Tissue kit. The listed sequencing device is Illumina HiSeq 2500. TCRbeta-specific cDNA was reverse-transcribed from 500 to 550 ng total RNA using a constant-region primer and ProtoScript II reverse transcriptase. Three nested multiplex PCR rounds, following a slightly modified ARM-PCR procedure, were used to build the TCRbeta libraries. The first two PCR rounds used multiplex TRBV1-TRBV30 forward primers with a Cbeta reverse primer, each for about 11 cycles. TCRdb handled the public reads itself, with Q25 trimming in fastp and clone calling in MiXCR, and kept productive beta chains. Under each unique CDR3 protein, matching rows form one entry showing the most common genes and DNA. In all, the sample holds approximately 310,000 distinct CDR3 sequences, and over 55% of those were seen once. The top ten clones comprise 9% of the sample.

Material for sequencing was peripheral blood. These TCRs come from a man aged 40-50 years with primary liver carcinoma and hepatitis B virus infection.

On this clonotype itself: A much larger clone differs from this one at a single base, so this may be a read error. V gene TRBV6-6 combines with J gene TRBJ2-7; TRBD2 agrees at 9 bases. CDR1 is MNHNY and CDR2 is SVGAGI in the germline V gene (reference sequence). The CDR3 runs 13 residues. CDR3 region: CPSSLLAGNEQYF. The DNA for the CDR3 is TGTCCCAGCAGTTTACTAGCGGGCAACGAGCAGTACTTC.

This clonotype occurred many times. This chain connects TRBV11-2 to TRBJ1-1; D is ambiguous. CDR3 length: 15 amino acids. The V gene lost 0 bases and the J gene lost 1 base, with 9 bases spanning the gap. CDR1 is SGHAT, CDR2 FQNNGV, per germline. CDR3 sequence reads: CASSLDGRRNTEAFF. CDR3 DNA sequence: TGTGCCAGCAGCTTAGACGGTCGCAGGAACACTGAAGCTTTCTTT.

In the case of this clonotype: The germline gene is not matched at one end of the junction; a read error may be the cause. The genes are TRBV11-2 and TRBJ2-1, with D perhaps matching TRBD2 (6 bases). The CDR3 totals 15 residues. Germline CDR1 reads SGHAT; CDR2 reads FQNNGV. CDR3 sequence (DNA): TGTGCTAGCAGCCCCGGACTAACGGGACCCAATGAGCAGTTCTTC. Protein sequence: CASSPGLTGPNEQFF.

This clonotype has just a few counts. V is TRBV12-3 or TRBV12-4 and J is TRBJ2-3, with TRBD2 matching over 12 bases. J gave up 2 bases and V 4 bases, and 4 bases lay outside the gene matches. The CDR3 has 16 residues. The CDR3, as DNA: TGTGCCAGCAGTTCGCGGACTAGCGGGGCCACAGATACGCAGTATTTT. Residues: CASSSRTSGATDTQYF.

Concerning this clonotype: A much larger clonotype is one base distant, so this may be a read error. The chain combines TRBV6-2 or TRBV6-3 with TRBJ2-2; no firm D call. CDR3 size: 16 residues. Looked up from germline, CDR1 is MNHEY and CDR2 is SVGEGT. CDR3 sequence reads: CASTYSAAYTAGELFF. CDR3 DNA: TGTGCCAGCACTTACTCGGCAGCGTACACTGCTGGGGAGCTGTTTTTT.

This sequence joins TRBV29-1 and TRBJ2-7, with D uncertain. CDR3 length equals 12 residues. The V gene lost 6 bases and the J gene lost 3 bases, with 12 bases spanning the gap. CDR1 and CDR2 (germline): SQVTM, ANQGSEA. CDR3 sequence (DNA): TGCAGCGTAAAGACTGGTATCTACGAGCAGTACTTC. This sequence encodes CSVKTGIYEQYF.

The chain has TRBV4-3 and TRBJ2-6; possibly TRBD1 or TRBD2 for D (6 bases each). The CDR3 spans 19 residues. Germline V lookup: CDR1 LGHNA, CDR2 YSLEER. V was shortened by 3 bases and J by 1 base, with 19 bases between the two germline ends. The CDR3 loop is CASSHGGPGEASGANVLTF. The CDR3 region has the DNA TGCGCCAGCAGCCATGGAGGCCCAGGGGAGGCTTCTGGGGCCAACGTCCTGACTTTC.

This clonotype was seen a single time. A junction boundary mismatches the germline segment, possibly from a read error. This chain joins TRBV5-4 and TRBJ2-2; 8 bases are shared with TRBD1. Germline V gene data show CDR1 as SGHNT and CDR2 as YYREEE (reference sequence). This CDR3 has 15 amino acids. CDR3 nucleotides: TGTGCCAGCAGCTTTCAGGGGGCGGGCACCTGGGAGCTGTTTTTT. Encoded protein: CASSFQGAGTWELFF.

About this clonotype itself: The junction differs from germline at one of its ends, possibly a read error. The V call is TRBV14, the J call TRBJ2-2; D perhaps matches TRBD1 (6 bases). CDR3 length: 19 residues. CDR1 is SGHDN, CDR2 FVKESK, per germline. The chain's CDR3 is CASSLRSGKQGQSTGELFF. CDR3 DNA sequence: TGTGCCAGCAGCCTCCGGTCGGGGAAACAGGGTCAGAGCACCGGGGAACTGTTTTTT.